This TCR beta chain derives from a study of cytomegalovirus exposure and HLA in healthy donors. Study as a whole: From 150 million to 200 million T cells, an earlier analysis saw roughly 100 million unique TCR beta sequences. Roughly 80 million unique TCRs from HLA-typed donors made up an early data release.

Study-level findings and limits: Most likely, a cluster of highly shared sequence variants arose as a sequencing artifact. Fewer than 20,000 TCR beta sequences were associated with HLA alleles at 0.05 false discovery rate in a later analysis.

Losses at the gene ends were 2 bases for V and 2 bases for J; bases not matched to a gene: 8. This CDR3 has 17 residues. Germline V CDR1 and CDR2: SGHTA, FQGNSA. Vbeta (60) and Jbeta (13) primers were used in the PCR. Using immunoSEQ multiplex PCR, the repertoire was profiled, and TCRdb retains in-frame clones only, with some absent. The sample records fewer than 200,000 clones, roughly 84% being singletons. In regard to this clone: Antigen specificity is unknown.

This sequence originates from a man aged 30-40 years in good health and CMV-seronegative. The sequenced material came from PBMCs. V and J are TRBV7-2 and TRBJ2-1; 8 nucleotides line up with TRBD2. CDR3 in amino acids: CASSLWDLAGPYNEQFF. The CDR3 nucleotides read TGTGCCAGCAGCTTATGGGATCTAGCGGGTCCCTACAATGAGCAGTTCTTC.